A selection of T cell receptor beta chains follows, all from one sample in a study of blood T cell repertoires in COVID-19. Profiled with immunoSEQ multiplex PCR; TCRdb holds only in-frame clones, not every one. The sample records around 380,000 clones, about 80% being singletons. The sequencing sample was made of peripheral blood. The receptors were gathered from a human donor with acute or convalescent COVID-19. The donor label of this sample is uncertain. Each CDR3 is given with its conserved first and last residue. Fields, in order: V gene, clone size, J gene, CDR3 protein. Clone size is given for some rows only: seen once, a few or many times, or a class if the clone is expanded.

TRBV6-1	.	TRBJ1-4	CASSEVVGRGEKLFF
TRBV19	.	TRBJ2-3	CASSIGSGPDTQYF
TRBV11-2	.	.	CASSLIRTGEETQYF
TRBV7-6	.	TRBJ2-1	CASSGSPGSYNEQFF
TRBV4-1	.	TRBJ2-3	CASSGRQGPTDTQYF
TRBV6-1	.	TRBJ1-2	CASSELRGLIGGYTF
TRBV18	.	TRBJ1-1	CASSPQSGTVEAFF
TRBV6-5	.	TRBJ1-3	CASRPRLSSGNTIYF
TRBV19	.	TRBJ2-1	CASSIPGLAGDEQFF
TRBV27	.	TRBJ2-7	CASSLSLSGGAYEQYF
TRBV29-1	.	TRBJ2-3	CSVDRTTDTQYF
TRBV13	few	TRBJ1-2	CASSLYSEDGYTF